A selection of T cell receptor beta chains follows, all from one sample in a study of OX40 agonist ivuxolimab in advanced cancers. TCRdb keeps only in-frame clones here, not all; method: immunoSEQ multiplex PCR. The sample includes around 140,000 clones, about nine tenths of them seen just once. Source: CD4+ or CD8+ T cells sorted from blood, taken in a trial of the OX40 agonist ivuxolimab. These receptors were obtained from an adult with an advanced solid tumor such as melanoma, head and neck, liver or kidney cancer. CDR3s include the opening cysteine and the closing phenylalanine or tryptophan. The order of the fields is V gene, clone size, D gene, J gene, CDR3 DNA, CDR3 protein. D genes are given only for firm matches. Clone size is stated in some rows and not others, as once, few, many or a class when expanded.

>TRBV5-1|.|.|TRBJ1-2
TGCGCCACCACCACGTCCGGCGGTTATGGCTACACCTTC
CATTTSGGYGYTF
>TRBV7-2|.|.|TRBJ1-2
TGTGCCAGCAGCCACCTAGAGTCCCGCGGAGACTATGGCTACACCTTC
CASSHLESRGDYGYTF
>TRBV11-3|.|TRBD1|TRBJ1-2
TGTGCCAGCAGCCCGGGACAGGCTCGTGGGAAATCGTACTATGGCTACACCTTC
CASSPGQARGKSYYGYTF
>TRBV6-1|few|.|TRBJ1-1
TGTGCCAGCAGTTCTCCGGGTGTAGACACTGAAGCTTTCTTT
CASSSPGVDTEAFF
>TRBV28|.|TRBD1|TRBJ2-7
TGTGCCAGCAGTGAAGGACAGGGCTACGAGCAGTACTTC
CASSEGQGYEQYF
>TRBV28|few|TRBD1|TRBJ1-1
TGTGCCAGCATATTCCGGGACAGGGGGCCGGGTGAAGCTTTCTTT
CASIFRDRGPGEAFF
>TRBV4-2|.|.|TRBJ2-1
TGTGCCAGCAGCCAGCCCGGGGCCGCGCAGGGTATTGAGCAGTTCTTC
CASSQPGAAQGIEQFF
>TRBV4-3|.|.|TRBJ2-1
TGCGCCAGCAGCCAAGACTGGAGGGATGAGCAGTTCTTC
CASSQDWRDEQFF
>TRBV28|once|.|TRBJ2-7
TGTGCCAGCAGTTTGGGGGGCTCCTACGAGCAGTACTTC
CASSLGGSYEQYF
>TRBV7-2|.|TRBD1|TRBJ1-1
TGTGCCAGCAGCTTCCCTGCAGGGGGCGCGCCTTTCTTT
CASSFPAGGAPFF
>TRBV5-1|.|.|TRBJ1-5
TGCGCCAGCAGCTTGGAGGGCGGACCCAATCAGCCCCAGCATTTT
CASSLEGGPNQPQHF
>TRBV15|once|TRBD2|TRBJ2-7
TGTGCCACCAGCGTGGGGAGGACTAGCGGGAGTAGGTACGAGCAGTACTTC
CATSVGRTSGSRYEQYF
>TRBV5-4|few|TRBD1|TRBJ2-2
TGTGCCAGCAGCCCGACAGGGACCGGGGAGCTGTTTTTT
CASSPTGTGELFF
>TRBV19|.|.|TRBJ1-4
TGTGCCAGTAGTATAGAGAGGGCAACTAATGAAAAACTGTTTTTT
CASSIERATNEKLFF
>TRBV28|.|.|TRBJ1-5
TGTGCCAGCAGCTCGGGAAAGGCTTGGCAGCCCCAGCATTTT
CASSSGKAWQPQHF
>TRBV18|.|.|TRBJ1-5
TGTGCCAGCCGAAATAGCAATCAGCCCCAGCATTTT
CASRNSNQPQHF
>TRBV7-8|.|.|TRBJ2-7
TGTGCCAGCAGCTTCGGCGTCTTCTCCTACGAGCAGTACTTC
CASSFGVFSYEQYF
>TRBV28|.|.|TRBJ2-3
TGTGCCAGCAGTTTAACGGCAGATACGCAGTATTTT
CASSLTADTQYF
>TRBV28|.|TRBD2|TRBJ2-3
TGTGCCAGCAGTTTTGCGGCGGGAGCCACAGATACGCAGTATTTT
CASSFAAGATDTQYF
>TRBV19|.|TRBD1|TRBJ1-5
TGTGCCAGTGATTTAGGACAGGGAAGCAATCAGCCCCAGCATTTT
CASDLGQGSNQPQHF
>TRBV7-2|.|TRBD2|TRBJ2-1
TGTGCCAGCAGCTTTCTTCCAGCGGGAGGCCTAAACAATGAGCAGTTCTTC
CASSFLPAGGLNNEQFF
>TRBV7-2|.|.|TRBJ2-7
TGTGCCAGCAGCCAAGGCACAGGGCGCGAGCAGTACTTC
CASSQGTGREQYF
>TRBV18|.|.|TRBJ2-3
TGTGCCAGCTCACCTCCGACAGCGACAGATACGCAGTATTTT
CASSPPTATDTQYF
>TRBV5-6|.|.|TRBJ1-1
TGTGCCAGCAGCCTAAATATGAACACTGAAGCTTTCTTT
CASSLNMNTEAFF
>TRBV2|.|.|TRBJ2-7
TGTGCCAGCAGATTACCAGTAAGCTCCTACGAGCAGTACTTC
CASRLPVSSYEQYF
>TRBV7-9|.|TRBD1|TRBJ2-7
TGTGCCAGCAGCTCTGACACAGGGGGCTACGAGCAGTACTTC
CASSSDTGGYEQYF